The clone carrying this T cell receptor beta chain has a handful of counts. Antigen specificity is unknown. 5'RACE template switching generated TCR cDNA, adding a universal primer site and UMIs. TCRdb independently ran MiXCR on the 5' RACE reads; one entry per CDR3 protein. The data contain tens of thousands of distinct CDR3 sequences, around 7% of them singletons. The data stem from a study of T cells after yellow fever vaccination. Notes on the study in general: A small proportion of clonotypes was detected in both the CD4 and CD8 compartments. Subsequent to the booster, the majority of primary-vaccination clones reappeared (approximately 95% CD4, around 90% CD8).

The CDR3 totals 15 residues. The germline gives CDR1 MNHEY, CDR2 SMNVEV (reference sequence). V was trimmed by 6 bases and J by 1 base, leaving 15 bases between them. The starting material was CD8+ T cells sorted from PBMCs, obtained 10 days after the first yellow fever vaccination. The V gene is TRBV27, the J gene TRBJ2-5; D is possibly TRBD1 (5 bases). This receptor was taken from a man between 18 and 35 years old who received the YFV17D yellow fever vaccine. CDR3 residues: CASSYYQGSQETQYF. CDR3 coding DNA: TGTGCCAGCAGCTACTATCAGGGTTCCCAAGAGACCCAGTACTTC.